These 2 T cell receptor beta chains originate from one sample sequenced in a study of T cell responses to AZD1222 COVID-19 vaccine. This table comes from immunoSEQ multiplex PCR, and its TCRdb copy is limited to in-frame clones, with some not included. Counted here are roughly 140,000 clones, 92% occurring once; the ten biggest clones make up roughly 3.3%. The sequences come from peripheral blood, collected 28 days after the second AZD1222 dose. These TCRs come from an adult who received the AZD1222 COVID-19 vaccine.

This clone was counted a single time. The V gene is TRBV28, the J gene TRBJ1-1; D unclear. This CDR3 has 11 amino acids. V gave up 5 bases and J gave up 8 bases, with 9 bases separating them. Germline CDR1 MDHEN, CDR2 SYDVKM. The CDR3 region is CASSRLGEAFF. In nucleotides, the CDR3 is TGTGCCAGCAGTCGTTTGGGGGAAGCTTTCTTT.

This chain joins TRBV19 and TRBJ1-2; 12 nucleotides line up with TRBD1. CDR3 length equals 17 residues. The V and J ends lost 9 bases and 3 bases, in that order; junction bases with no gene match: 14. The V gene's germline CDR1 is LNHDA and CDR2 SQIVND (reference sequence). CDR3 DNA sequence: TGTGCCAGCCAGCAGCCGGGACAGGGGGCGCCTTACTATGGCTACACCTTC. It translates to CASQQPGQGAPYYGYTF. Using reference TRBV19 and TRBJ1-2 for the parts outside the CDR3, the full variable domain is DGGITQSPKYLFRKEGQNVTLSCEQNLNHDAMYWYRQDPGQGLRLIYYSQIVNDFQKGDIAEGYSVSREKKESFPLTVTSAQKNPTAFYLCASQQPGQGAPYYGYTFGSGTRLTVV.